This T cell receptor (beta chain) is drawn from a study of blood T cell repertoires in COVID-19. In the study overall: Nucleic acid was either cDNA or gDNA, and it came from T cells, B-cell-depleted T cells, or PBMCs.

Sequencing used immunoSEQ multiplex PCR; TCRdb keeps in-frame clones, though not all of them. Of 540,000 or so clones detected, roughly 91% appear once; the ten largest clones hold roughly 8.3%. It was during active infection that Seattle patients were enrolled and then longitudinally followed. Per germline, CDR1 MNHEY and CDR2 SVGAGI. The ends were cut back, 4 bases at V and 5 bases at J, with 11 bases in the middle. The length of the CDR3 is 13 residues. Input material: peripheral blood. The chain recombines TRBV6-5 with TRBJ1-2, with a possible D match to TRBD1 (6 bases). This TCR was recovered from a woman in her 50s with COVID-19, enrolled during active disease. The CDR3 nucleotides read TGTGCCAGCAGTTTTGGACAGTCATATGGCTACACCTTC. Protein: CASSFGQSYGYTF.